This T cell receptor beta chain derives from a study of T cell responses to AZD1222 COVID-19 vaccine (dated by TCRdb to the early 2020s). In the study overall: Because spike-specific TCR depth and breadth did not differ between the two schedules, AZD1222 recipients who got a second dose at roughly 4 weeks were pooled with those who got a second dose at roughly 12 weeks. A total of about 250 trial participants underwent TCR sequencing, of whom 207 had received two doses of AZD1222 and roughly 26 had received two doses of the MenACWY control vaccine. Trial participants were enrolled by age into subgroups of 18-55, 56-69 and 70-plus years, and around 140, 26 and 57 TCR-sequenced participants, respectively, were included in these subgroups.

Including the terminal cysteine and phenylalanine, the CDR3 comprises 17 residues. Here the CDR3 DNA is all that survives: 51 bases in frame from base 1. For CDR1 and CDR2, the germline V gene (reference sequence) lists LNHDA and SQIVND. V is clipped by 3 bases and J by 5 bases, and the sequence between their germline boundaries is 22 bases long. Note on this clone: Its specific antigen is unknown. Base quality data are lacking; no much larger clone is found one base away.

Study-wide findings and limitations: Most participants were white British and females outnumbered males, and the authors suggested that clonal diversity may have been underestimated. Nearly half of unique spike-specific TCRs reportedly recognized epitopes outside regions mutated in the B.1.351 and B.1.1.7 variants. In the small 56-69-year group, the increase in depth fell short of significance, most likely because of low power. Because no day 14 peak-response samples were available, the repertoires could be characterized only after the peak T cell response. Spike-specific TCR breadth and depth rose significantly after two AZD1222 doses compared with day 0 and with MenACWY recipients. Only five or six AZD1222 recipients were SARS-CoV-2 seropositive at baseline, limiting conclusions about previously exposed vaccinees. The whole spike protein was spanned by vaccine-associated CD4 TCRs, and dominant responses were seen in regions 160-218 and 743-854.

Read against the paper, the sample's time point label means: baseline before first vaccination. Vaccinee samples were obtained from the UK trials COV001 and COV002, which included a single-blind randomized controlled phase 2/3 trial of AZD1222 (ChAdOx1 nCoV-19) in healthy adults. For TCRbeta chain sequencing, PBMC samples were collected from trial participants at day 0 and at day 28 after the second dose. The CDR3 regions of human TCRbeta chains were subjected to immunosequencing. The authors' analysis ran thus. Repertoire TCRs were checked for matches against a reference library of SARS-CoV-2-specific TCRs that had been generated using the MIRA antigen-specificity platform. Breadth was defined as the fraction of unique TCRs that were SARS-CoV-2-associated. Depth was defined as the fraction of total T cells that were SARS-CoV-2-associated. Using the MIRA data, every spike-specific TCR was mapped to the spike region that the TCR reacted to and assigned to either a CD4 or a CD8 class. Log10-transformed breadth and depth values were compared by one-way ANOVA with Sidak's multiple comparisons tests. The table was pulled from immuneACCESS by TCRdb, which kept in-frame rearrangements only. Such tables lose some clones; where checked, under half of the loss comes from unresolved V genes, and the rest has no known cause. The V and J calls and clone size are taken from that table; D and trimming were inferred from the DNA. This sample lists about 96,000 clones; 85% to 90% were detected once. Together, the top ten hold approximately 27% of the sample.

Recombination linked TRBV19 to TRBJ2-5; TRBD2 is perhaps the D gene, given 5 matching bases. This specimen was peripheral blood, taken on day 0 of AZD1222 vaccination. The source is an adult in good health. This receptor carries the CDR3 CASSITGQGFRGETQYF. Read as DNA, the sequence is TGTGCCAGTAGTATCACGGGTCAAGGCTTCCGCGGGGAGACCCAGTACTTC.